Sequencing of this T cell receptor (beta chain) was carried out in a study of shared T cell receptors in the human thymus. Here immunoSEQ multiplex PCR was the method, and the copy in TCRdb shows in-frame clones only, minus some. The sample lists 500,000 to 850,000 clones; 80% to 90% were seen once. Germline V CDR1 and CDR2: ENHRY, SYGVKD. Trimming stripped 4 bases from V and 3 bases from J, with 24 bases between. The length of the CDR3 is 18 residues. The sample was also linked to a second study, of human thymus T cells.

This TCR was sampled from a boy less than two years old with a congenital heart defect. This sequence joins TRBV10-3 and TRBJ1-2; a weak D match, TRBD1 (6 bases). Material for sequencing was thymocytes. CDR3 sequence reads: CAISATKRNRVEDYGYTF. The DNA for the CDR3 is TGTGCCATCAGTGCGACGAAAAGGAACAGGGTAGAAGACTATGGCTACACCTTC.